The present entry profiles one T cell receptor (beta chain) with its context. This clonotype was found many times. No antigen is known for it. One base away there is no much larger clone; base qualities are not given. The data were obtained in a study of T-cell reconstitution after alpha-beta-depleted transplantation in children listed by TCRdb under 2016. Notes on the research overall: The study quantitatively tracked T-cell immune reconstitution after TCRalphabeta/CD19-depleted allogeneic hematopoietic cell transplantation in children using TCR repertoire profiling. The paper as a whole reports these results and caveats: The apparently early recovery of alphabetaT-cell counts about two months after transplant reportedly depended on only several hundred rapidly expanded clones that came from non-depleted graft cells. In some patients, the high TCRbeta diversity seen at day 60 was put down to recipient T cells and intrathymic progenitors that had survived conditioning. Over the following months the frequencies of hyperexpanded clones went down, and after one year T-cell counts and TCRbeta diversity were mostly credited to newly produced T cells.

In the paper's terms, the treatment or condition label means: allogeneic hematopoietic cell transplantation with graft depleted of TCRalphabeta T cells and CD19 B cells. TCRalphabeta/CD19-depleted allogeneic hematopoietic cell grafts were given to the transplant recipients, all of whom were children. The library was made by PCR. The instrument given in TCRdb is Illumina HiSeq 2500. TCR library preparation used molecular barcoding, with unique molecular identifiers applied to normalize quantification of the TCRbeta repertoire. TCRdb reworked the public reads: Q25 trimming with fastp, MiXCR clone assembly, productive beta chains retained. All rows with the same CDR3 protein become a single entry with the most common DNA and genes. The sample table contains almost 250,000 distinct CDR3 sequences; only one count was recorded for around 25% of them. The top ten clones comprise about 2.5% of the sample.

In the germline V gene (reference sequence), CDR1 corresponds to DFQATT and CDR2 to SNEGSKA. The V end gives up 1 base and the J end 1 base, leaving 0 bases in the junction not matched to a gene. The CDR3 goes from the cysteine to the phenylalanine over 15 residues. Here the CDR3 DNA is all that survives: 45 bases in frame from base 1. The starting material was PBMCs, obtained before TCRalphabeta/CD19-depleted stem cell transplant. The rearrangement combines TRBV20-1 with TRBJ2-1; 11 central bases correspond to TRBD2. This TCR derives from a girl aged 2 to 9 with Fanconi anemia, due to receive a stem cell transplant. The CDR3 corresponds to CSARASGRSYNEQFF. The DNA reads TGCAGTGCTAGAGCTAGCGGGAGGTCCTACAATGAGCAGTTCTTC.